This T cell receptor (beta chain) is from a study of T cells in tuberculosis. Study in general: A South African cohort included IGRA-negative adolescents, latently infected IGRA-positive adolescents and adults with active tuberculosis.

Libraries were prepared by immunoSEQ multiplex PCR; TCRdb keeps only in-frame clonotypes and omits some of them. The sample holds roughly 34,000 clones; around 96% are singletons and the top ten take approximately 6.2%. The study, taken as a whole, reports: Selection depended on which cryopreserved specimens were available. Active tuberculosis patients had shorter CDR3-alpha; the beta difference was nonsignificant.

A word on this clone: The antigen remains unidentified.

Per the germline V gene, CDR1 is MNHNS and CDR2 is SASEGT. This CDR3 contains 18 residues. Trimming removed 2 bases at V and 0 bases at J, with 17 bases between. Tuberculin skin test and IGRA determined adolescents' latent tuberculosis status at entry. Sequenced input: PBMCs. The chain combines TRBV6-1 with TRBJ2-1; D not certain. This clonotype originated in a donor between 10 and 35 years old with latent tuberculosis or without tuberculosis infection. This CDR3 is CASSEPLLSMSSYNEQFF. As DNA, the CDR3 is TGTGCCAGCAGTGAACCCCTATTATCTATGTCCTCCTACAATGAGCAGTTCTTC.